This T cell receptor beta chain came from a study of T-cell memory formation after mild COVID-19. MiXCR, applied by TCRdb to the 5' RACE reads, yields one record per CDR3 protein. The top ten hold 22% of the sample, which has about 290,000 distinct CDR3 sequences, around 15% seen once. This CDR3 contains 12 residues. Trimming left V 4 bases short and J 0 bases short, with 6 bases between. Germline-derived CDR1 and CDR2 are SQVTM and ANQGSEA. The receptor comes from a young man who had mild COVID-19 (a few samples of this study predate the infection). Cell type and time point are not known. Sequencing input: PBMCs or a T cell subset sorted from them (not recorded which). The V call is TRBV29-1, the J call TRBJ1-2; D unresolved. For the CDR3, the DNA is TGCAGCGTTGCTACCACTAACTATGGCTACACCTTC. Its translation is CSVATTNYGYTF.